Shown below are 21 T cell receptor beta chains from a single sample sequenced in a study of PD-L1 blockade in urothelial cancer. Only in-frame clones appear in the TCRdb table, and some are missing; sequencing was by immunoSEQ multiplex PCR. The sample lists 100,000 or so clones, approximately 85% occurring once. The input for sequencing was PBMCs, taken around atezolizumab (anti-PD-L1) treatment. These receptors were collected from a man aged 45-65 years with urothelial cancer.

This rearrangement joins TRBV4-1 to TRBJ2-7; 12 nucleotides align to TRBD2. With V trimmed by 4 bases and J by 4 bases, 8 bases remained unmatched. Per germline, CDR1 MGHRA and CDR2 YSYEKL. The CDR3 has 16 residues. CDR3 DNA sequence: TGCGCCAGCAGCCCCTCGTTGACTAGCGGGAGTTACGAGCAGTACTTC. Translating it yields CASSPSLTSGSYEQYF.

The chain uses TRBV27 and TRBJ2-5; no firm D call. The CDR3 runs 11 residues. The V end was cut by 6 bases, the J end by 7 bases, with 9 bases between. Germline assignment: CDR1 MNHEY and CDR2 SMNVEV (reference sequence). The CDR3 coding sequence is TGTGCCAGCAGCCTTACGGGGACCCAGTACTTC. It yields the protein CASSLTGTQYF.

The table lists this clone with a count of one. This chain joins TRBV28 and TRBJ1-2; 9 bases are a match to TRBD1. J lost 7 bases, V lost 6 bases, and 6 bases had no gene match. Germline CDR1 is MDHEN and CDR2 is SYDVKM. The CDR3 spans 13 residues. The CDR3 spells CASRGQGTSGYTF. The CDR3 DNA is TGTGCCAGCAGAGGACAGGGGACTTCTGGCTACACCTTC.

The chain recombines TRBV28 with TRBJ1-6, with D possibly being TRBD1 (5 bases). V was pared by 3 bases and J by 10 bases, with 13 bases between. The CDR3 loop spans 14 amino acids. Germline-derived CDR1 and CDR2 are MDHEN and SYDVKM. The CDR3 region is CASSFQGGRSPLHF. The CDR3 nucleotides read TGTGCCAGCAGTTTTCAGGGCGGAAGATCACCCCTCCACTTT.

This sequence joins TRBV25-1 and TRBJ1-1, with 8 bases identical to TRBD1. This CDR3 is built from 14 residues. The junction had 6 bases not matched to a gene; V was cut back by 8 bases and J by 1 base. In germline, CDR1 is MGHDK, CDR2 SYGVNS. CDR3 coding DNA: TGTGCCAGCCAACGCGGGACAGGGAACACTGAAGCTTTCTTT. This codes for CASQRGTGNTEAFF.

The chain combines TRBV5-1 with TRBJ2-7, with D perhaps being TRBD1 or TRBD2 (9 bases each). Germline V lookup: CDR1 SGHRS, CDR2 YFSETQ. This CDR3 contains 20 residues. The V gene lost 4 bases and the J gene lost 3 bases, with 32 bases spanning the gap. The CDR3 DNA sequence: TGCGCCAGCAGCCCAGACAGGGGGGCTCTCCTCGGACTAGCGCACTACGAGCAGTACTTC. Its protein is CASSPDRGALLGLAHYEQYF.

This chain uses TRBV11-2 with TRBJ1-1; D gene unclear. Germline CDR1 is SGHAT and CDR2 is FQNNGV. With 5 bases removed from V and 0 bases from J, the gap between germline ends came to 10 bases. There are 14 residues in the CDR3. The CDR3 coding sequence is TGTGCCAGCAGCCCCCGAGACATGAACACTGAAGCTTTCTTT. Its protein product is CASSPRDMNTEAFF.

The chain has TRBV27 and TRBJ1-1, with D maybe TRBD1 (5 bases). The CDR3 loop spans 15 amino acids. Trimming removed 4 bases from V and 0 bases from J, with 12 bases in between. Germline V CDR1 and CDR2: MNHEY, SMNVEV (reference sequence). The CDR3 DNA sequence: TGTGCCAGCAGTTCCTCGGGGGTGGTGAACACTGAAGCTTTCTTT. Amino acid sequence: CASSSSGVVNTEAFF.

The chain uses TRBV5-4 and TRBJ1-1, with a weak D call TRBD1 (5 bases). V was cut by 0 bases and J by 1 base, with 7 bases left in between. The germline V gene has CDR1 SGHNT and CDR2 YYREEE (reference sequence). This CDR3 region has 14 residues. This CDR3 is CASSLGTRNTEAFF. The DNA for the CDR3 is TGTGCCAGCAGCTTGGGGACAAGGAACACTGAAGCTTTCTTT.

In this sample, this clone turned up once. This rearrangement joins TRBV5-1 to TRBJ1-4; D possibly corresponds to TRBD1 (6 bases). V was cut by 5 bases and J by 3 bases, with 11 bases left in between. CDR1 is SGHRS and CDR2 is YFSETQ in the germline V gene. The CDR3 spans 14 residues. The CDR3 DNA reads as TGCGCCAGCAGGAGGGGGGGCCCTAATGAAAAACTGTTTTTT. Translation gives CASRRGGPNEKLFF.

The V call is TRBV28, the J call TRBJ2-7, with TRBD2 matching over 7 bases. The germline gives CDR1 MDHEN, CDR2 SYDVKM. The length of the CDR3 is 13 residues. Unmatched junction bases numbered 8, after V lost 6 bases and J lost 6 bases. The CDR3: CASRNIPGGEQYF. CDR3 in DNA: TGTGCCAGCAGGAATATACCGGGGGGCGAGCAGTACTTC.

The gene calls are TRBV7-9 and TRBJ2-2; 8 positions agree with TRBD1. The CDR3 is 17 residues long. From germline, CDR1 is SEHNR and CDR2 FQNEAQ (reference sequence). Trimming cost V 2 bases and J 5 bases; bases outside gene matches: 10. The CDR3, as DNA: TGTGCCAGCAGCTTAAGCCAAGGACAGGGTGGAACCGGGGAGCTGTTTTTT. It encodes CASSLSQGQGGTGELFF.

The chain has TRBV9 and TRBJ2-3; 11 bases are shared with TRBD2. Germline V gene data show CDR1 as SGDLS and CDR2 as YYNGEE. There are 14 residues in the CDR3. V shed 4 bases, J shed 4 bases, and the junction held 2 bases outside the gene matches. For the CDR3, the DNA is TGTGCCAGCAGCACTAGCGGGAGAGCAGATACGCAGTATTTT. This gives the protein CASSTSGRADTQYF.

J is TRBJ2-5 and V is TRBV20-1; tentatively, D is TRBD2 (5 bases). The CDR3 totals 11 residues. CDR1 is DFQATT and CDR2 is SNEGSKA in the germline V gene (reference sequence). V was cut by 6 bases and J by 5 bases, with 10 bases left in between. CDR3: CSAMPGETQYF. CDR3 sequence (DNA): TGCAGTGCCATGCCGGGGGAGACCCAGTACTTC.

The chain employs TRBV28 and TRBJ2-5; 15 nucleotides align to TRBD2. Germline assignment: CDR1 MDHEN and CDR2 SYDVKM. The CDR3 length is 16 residues. The ends lost 4 bases at V and 5 bases at J; junction bases unmatched: 5. CDR3 sequence reads: CASSWGLAGGGETQYF. CDR3 sequence (DNA): TGTGCCAGCAGTTGGGGACTAGCGGGAGGTGGGGAGACCCAGTACTTC. Together with reference TRBV28 and TRBJ2-5, the CDR3 gives the full variable domain: DVKVTQSSRYLVKRTGEKVFLECVQDMDHENMFWYRQDPGLGLRLIYFSYDVKMKEKGDIPEGYSVSREKKERFSLILESASTNQTSMYLCASSWGLAGGGETQYFGPGTRLLVL.

The chain links TRBV5-5 to TRBJ2-7, with 7 bases that match TRBD1. CDR1 and CDR2 (germline): SGHKS, YYEKEE (reference sequence). V dropped 0 bases and J dropped 2; count of bases not matched to a gene: 2. The CDR3 sequence is 14 residues long. CDR3 in amino acids: CASSLVGTAYEQYF. The CDR3 DNA reads as TGTGCCAGCAGCTTGGTGGGGACAGCCTACGAGCAGTACTTC.

The chain employs TRBV13 and TRBJ2-2; possibly TRBD1 for D (5 bases). The germline V gene has CDR1 PRHDT and CDR2 FYEKMQ (reference sequence). Trimming took off 0 bases at V and 2 bases at J, with 7 bases between the two ends. This CDR3 contains 15 residues. This CDR3 reads CASSLGGVNTGELFF. CDR3 nucleotide sequence: TGTGCCAGCAGCTTAGGAGGGGTAAACACCGGGGAGCTGTTTTTT.

This clone was recorded only once. The chain joins TRBV7-2 to TRBJ1-5; D not resolved. CDR1 and CDR2 from the germline V gene are SGHTA and FQGNSA. Trimming stripped 1 base from V and 4 bases from J, with 11 bases between. The CDR3 is 15 residues long. The CDR3: CASSLEVARNQPQHF. DNA for the CDR3: TGTGCCAGCAGCTTAGAGGTCGCTAGGAATCAGCCCCAGCATTTT.

The genes are TRBV6-5 and TRBJ1-2; 8 bases fit TRBD1. The CDR3 loop spans 14 amino acids. Per germline, CDR1 MNHEY and CDR2 SVGAGI. J was trimmed by 5 bases and V by 3 bases; bases with no gene match: 5. The CDR3 loop is CASSYGQGAYGYTF. DNA for the CDR3: TGTGCCAGCAGTTATGGGCAGGGGGCGTATGGCTACACCTTC.

This clone occurred many times. V is TRBV25-1 and J is TRBJ2-1; 8 bases are shared with TRBD2. With 3 bases clipped from V and 7 bases from J, the junction kept 8 bases outside the gene matches. CDR1 is MGHDK and CDR2 is SYGVNS in the germline V gene. The CDR3 is made up of 15 amino acids. CDR3: CASSDPAGALNEQFF. As DNA, the CDR3 is TGTGCCAGCAGTGACCCAGCGGGAGCGCTTAATGAGCAGTTCTTC.

This clone has just one count. The chain carries TRBV28 and TRBJ2-7; the match to TRBD1 covers 8 bases. Trimming cost V 6 bases and J 3 bases; bases outside gene matches: 4. Germline CDR1 and CDR2: MDHEN and SYDVKM. CDR3 length equals 13 residues. CDR3 sequence: CASRRGQVYEQYF. As DNA, the CDR3 is TGTGCCAGCAGGCGGGGACAGGTCTACGAGCAGTACTTC. The full variable domain, completed using reference TRBV28 and TRBJ2-7, is DVKVTQSSRYLVKRTGEKVFLECVQDMDHENMFWYRQDPGLGLRLIYFSYDVKMKEKGDIPEGYSVSREKKERFSLILESASTNQTSMYLCASRRGQVYEQYFGPGTRLTVT.